The 29 T cell receptor beta chains listed next were all sequenced from one sample in a study of blood T cells in healthy people across ages. The use of a sample-barcoded 5' primer and a J-beta primer mix characterized a second PCR of roughly 7 to 11 cycles. Each CDR3 protein gets one entry after TCRdb re-called the 5' RACE reads with MiXCR. This table holds hundreds of thousands of distinct CDR3 sequences, approximately 52% found once. What was sequenced was blood. These receptors all stem from a woman aged 80 or over in good health.

The chain carries TRBV4-1 and TRBJ2-7, with 9 positions matching TRBD2. Trimming cost V 4 bases and J 4 bases; bases outside gene matches: 8. Germline V CDR1 and CDR2: MGHRA, YSYEKL. The CDR3 sequence is 15 residues long. The CDR3 reads CASSPLLAGEYEQYF. The CDR3 bases are TGCGCCAGCAGCCCCCTCTTAGCGGGAGAGTACGAGCAGTACTTC.

The chain is built from TRBV21-1 and TRBJ2-1; the D call in the table, TRBD1, was not verified against the DNA. TRBV21-1 is labeled a pseudogene. This CDR3 has 17 amino acids. The CDR3 loop is CASSRIWGASSYNEQFF. DNA of the CDR3: TGTGCCAGCAGCAGGATCTGGGGGGCAAGCTCCTACAATGAGCAGTTCTTC.

CDR3 amino acids: CASSYPLSLAGSLPPGELFF. CDR3 DNA sequence: TGTGCCAGCAGTTACCCCCTGTCACTAGCTGGGAGCCTACCCCCGGGGGAGCTGTTTTTT. V gene TRBV6-2 or TRBV6-3 combines with J gene TRBJ2-2; D might be TRBD2 (6 bases). Per the germline V gene, CDR1 is MNHEY and CDR2 is SVGEGT. The CDR3 consists of 20 residues. Trimming stripped 2 bases from V and 8 bases from J, with 30 bases between.

This clonotype was detected once. This rearrangement joins TRBV10-2 to TRBJ1-5; D gene ambiguous. CDR3 size: 14 residues. Trimming stripped 7 bases from V and 3 bases from J, with 13 bases between. Germline V lookup: CDR1 WSHSY, CDR2 SAAADI. CDR3 protein: CASTERTVNQPQHF. The CDR3 DNA reads as TGCGCCAGCACCGAACGTACGGTCAATCAGCCCCAGCATTTT.

The table lists this clonotype with a few counts. V is TRBV10-3 and J is TRBJ2-7; TRBD1 matches 10 bases. Germline trimming cut 2 bases from V and 2 bases from J; bases unmatched to any gene: 0. Germline lookup yields CDR1 ENHRY and CDR2 SYGVKD. This CDR3 is built from 14 residues. The CDR3 region is CAISEGQGAYEQYF. CDR3 in DNA: TGTGCCATCAGTGAGGGACAGGGGGCCTACGAGCAGTACTTC.

This sequence joins TRBV5-1 and TRBJ2-5, with D possibly matching TRBD1 (5 bases). The J call is uncertain, as TRBJ2-7 better fits the DNA end. Germline V gives CDR1 SGHRS, CDR2 YFSETQ. The CDR3 runs 13 residues. CDR3 sequence (DNA): TGCGCCAGCAGCTTTATAGACAGCTACGAGCAGTACTTC. Its translation is CASSFIDSYEQYF.

This clonotype has more than one count but fewer than ten. The chain couples TRBV28 to TRBJ1-5, with D possibly TRBD1 on 5 matching bases. This CDR3 region has 17 residues. The V gene's germline CDR1 is MDHEN and CDR2 SYDVKM. Trimming took off 3 bases at V and 5 bases at J, with 20 bases between the two ends. CDR3 sequence (DNA): TGTGCCAGCAGTTTTACCTTGGTGGGATCGGGGGATCAGCCCCAGCATTTT. This encodes CASSFTLVGSGDQPQHF.

A word on this clonotype: A much bigger clone sits one base away, suggesting this may be a read error. The rearrangement links TRBV14 to TRBJ2-1; D gene ambiguous. Germline assignment: CDR1 SGHDN and CDR2 FVKESK. This CDR3 comprises 15 residues. Deletions cut 5 bases from V and 13 bases from J, with 24 bases between. CDR3 DNA: TGTGCCAGCAGCATCCTTAACCCACGGGCAGAGACCCAGTTCTTC. Protein: CASSILNPRAETQFF.

This clonotype was seen ten or more times. V and J are TRBV11-2 and TRBJ2-1; no definite D call. In germline, CDR1 is SGHAT, CDR2 FQNNGV. V shed 3 bases and J shed 0 bases, with 6 bases lying between them. The CDR3 runs to 14 residues. The CDR3 region has the DNA TGTGCCAGCAGCTTTTCACTCTCCTACAATGAGCAGTTCTTC. Translation: CASSFSLSYNEQFF. The whole variable domain, remainder taken from reference TRBV11-2 and TRBJ2-1, is EAGVAQSPRYKIIEKRQSVAFWCNPISGHATLYWYQQILGQGPKLLIQFQNNGVVDDSQLPKDRFSAERLKGVDSTLKIQPAKLEDSAVYLCASSFSLSYNEQFFGPGTRLTVL.

This clonotype has a count of ten or more. The chain couples TRBV27 to TRBJ2-7; maybe TRBD1 (6 bases). The CDR3 covers 14 residues. From germline, CDR1 is MNHEY and CDR2 SMNVEV (reference sequence). Trimming pared 6 bases from V and 2 bases from J, leaving 14 bases between. CDR3 DNA sequence: TGTGCCAGCAGGCTACAGGGTGTTACCTACGAGCAGTACTTC. This translates into CASRLQGVTYEQYF.

The chain carries TRBV7-3 and TRBJ2-7; D might be TRBD1 (6 bases). There are 13 residues in the CDR3. V lost 2 bases, J lost 8 bases, and 13 bases lay in between. Per germline, CDR1 SGHTA and CDR2 FQGTGA. The CDR3, as DNA: TGTGCCAGCAGCTTAGGCTACAGGGATAAGCAGTACTTC. It translates to CASSLGYRDKQYF. Filled out from reference TRBV7-3 and TRBJ2-7, the complete variable domain reads GAGVSQTPSNKVTEKGKYVELRCDPISGHTALYWYRQSLGQGPEFLIYFQGTGAADDSGLPNDRFFAVRPEGSVSTLKIQRTERGDSAVYLCASSLGYRDKQYFGPGTRLTVT.

This clonotype was seen more than once but under ten times. V usage is TRBV12-3 or TRBV12-4 and J usage is TRBJ2-7, with D unresolved. CDR3 length equals 13 residues. With 3 bases removed from V and 1 base from J, the gap between germline ends came to 7 bases. CDR3 sequence reads: CASSLAVSYEQYF. CDR3 DNA: TGTGCCAGCAGTTTGGCTGTTTCCTACGAGCAGTACTTC.

The table lists this clonotype with a count of one. A single base separates this from a much larger clone, so it may be a read error. This chain links TRBV20-1 with TRBJ2-7; the D call may be TRBD1 or TRBD2 (5 bases each). CDR1 and CDR2 from the germline V gene are DFQATT and SNEGSKA (reference sequence). The CDR3 spans 12 residues. CDR3 nucleotides: TGCAGTACTAGAGCGACCAGGGACGAGCAGTACTTC. Translation: CSTRATRDEQYF.

This sequence joins TRBV24-1 and TRBJ2-1; no clear D gene. In germline, CDR1 is KGHDR, CDR2 SFDVKD. V dropped 5 bases and J dropped 6 bases, with 10 bases sitting between them. The length of the CDR3 is 13 residues. The CDR3 loop is CATSGIGRNEQFF. The CDR3 DNA is TGTGCCACCAGTGGAATAGGGCGCAATGAGCAGTTCTTC.

This rearrangement joins TRBV30 to TRBJ2-3; 7 nucleotides line up with TRBD1. V was pared by 5 bases and J by 6 bases, with 2 bases of the junction left unmatched. The germline gives CDR1 GTSNPN, CDR2 SVGIG (reference sequence). CDR3 size: 11 residues. The CDR3 reads CAWEQGDTQYF. The CDR3 DNA reads TGTGCCTGGGAACAGGGGGATACGCAGTATTTT.

In regard to this clonotype: Possible read error: a much larger clone is one base away. The chain employs TRBV7-3 and TRBJ2-3, with TRBD2 as a possible D gene (5 bases). The germline CDR1 and CDR2 sequences are SGHTA and FQGTGA. There are 14 residues in the CDR3. The CDR3 sequence is CTSSPRQAADTQYF. The CDR3 bases are TGTACCAGCAGCCCCCGGCAAGCGGCAGATACGCAGTATTTT.

This clonotype was recorded a few times. This chain joins TRBV2 and TRBJ2-1, with D possibly TRBD2 on 5 matching bases. With 6 bases removed from V and 12 bases from J, the gap between germline ends came to 12 bases. The CDR3 is made up of 11 amino acids. From germline, CDR1 is SNHLY and CDR2 FYNNEI. CDR3 in amino acids: CASSLAGRQFF. As DNA, the CDR3 is TGTGCCAGCAGCCTAGCCGGAAGGCAGTTCTTC.

This clonotype showed up many times. In DNA, the CDR3 is TGTGCCAGCAGCCGAACCGGGACAGGGGGCTCCATTAGCAATCAGCCCCAGCATTTT. This encodes CASSRTGTGGSISNQPQHF. The chain carries TRBV6-1 and TRBJ1-5, with TRBD1 matching over 12 bases. V shed 6 bases and J 0 bases; nucleotides not matched to a gene: 12. Germline assignment: CDR1 MNHNS and CDR2 SASEGT. This CDR3 spans 19 amino acids.

The V call is TRBV7-2, the J call TRBJ2-3, with TRBD2 matching over 8 bases. V lost 5 bases and J lost 2; bases outside the gene matches: 3. There are 14 residues in the CDR3. Per the germline V gene, CDR1 is SGHTA and CDR2 is FQGNSA. CDR3 in DNA: TGTGCCAGCAGCCGGGGGGGTTTCACAGATACGCAGTATTTT. Translating gives CASSRGGFTDTQYF. The full variable domain, rest sourced from reference TRBV7-2 and TRBJ2-3, is GAGVSQSPSNKVTEKGKDVELRCDPISGHTALYWYRQSLGQGLEFLIYFQGNSAPDKSGLPSDRFSAERTGGSVSTLTIQRTQQEDSAVYLCASSRGGFTDTQYFGPGTRLTVL.

CDR3 DNA: TGTGCCAGCAGTTTCGGCTATGACACCGGGGAGCTGTTTTTT. It is translated as CASSFGYDTGELFF. The V call is TRBV12-3 or TRBV12-4, the J call TRBJ2-2; D gene ambiguous. This CDR3 has 14 residues. V was clipped by 3 bases and J by 3 bases, with 8 bases between them.

A single count supports this clonotype. An end of the junction does not agree with germline; a read error may underlie this. The chain uses TRBV7-2 and TRBJ1-6, with 9 bases identical to TRBD1. Germline V gene lookup returns CDR1 SGHTA and CDR2 FQGNSA. This CDR3 comprises 12 residues. The CDR3 nucleotides are TGTGCCAGCGGCATGCGGGACAGGGTACTCCGCTTT. This codes for CASGMRDRVLRF.

This chain links TRBV3-1 with TRBJ2-1; D ambiguous. The germline V gene encodes CDR1 LGHDT and CDR2 YNNKEL (reference sequence). Trimming shortened V by 1 base and J by 13 bases, and 11 bases separated the two germline ends. The CDR3 runs to 12 residues. CDR3 amino acids: CASSQGPGDQFF. The DNA of the CDR3 is TGTGCCAGCAGCCAAGGTCCGGGTGACCAGTTCTTC.

This clonotype occurred a few times. A much larger clone differs by one base, so this may be a read error. V gene TRBV6-6 combines with J gene TRBJ1-5, with D possibly being TRBD1 (5 bases). Germline CDR1 reads MNHNY; CDR2 reads SVGAGI (reference sequence). There are 14 residues in the CDR3. V was pared by 7 bases and J by 4 bases, with 14 bases between. The CDR3 loop is CASTAGLGNQPQHF. The CDR3 coding sequence is TGTGCCAGCACGGCAGGGCTCGGGAATCAGCCCCAGCATTTT.

The chain joins TRBV7-2 to TRBJ2-3, with no clear D. The ends were cut back, 5 bases at V and 0 bases at J, with 9 bases in the middle. The CDR3 extends over 14 amino acids. Germline V gene lookup returns CDR1 SGHTA and CDR2 FQGNSA. The CDR3 DNA follows: TGTGCCAGCAGCAGGCACTCTAGCACAGATACGCAGTATTTT. This sequence encodes CASSRHSSTDTQYF.

J is TRBJ2-2 and V is TRBV12-3 or TRBV12-4; tentatively, D is TRBD2 (5 bases). V was shortened by 4 bases and J by 3 bases, with 9 bases between the two germline ends. The CDR3 spans 14 residues. The CDR3 sequence: CASSSPGDTGELFF. CDR3 sequence (DNA): TGTGCCAGCAGTTCCCCCGGGGACACCGGGGAGCTGTTTTTT.

CDR3 in DNA: TGCGCCAGCTGGGGACTAGCGTCGACCGGGGAGCTGTTTTTT. Protein product: CASWGLASTGELFF. V is TRBV5-1 and J is TRBJ2-2; 10 nucleotides line up with TRBD2. This CDR3 is built from 14 residues. The V gene's germline CDR1 is SGHRS and CDR2 YFSETQ. The junction had 5 bases not matched to a gene; V was cut back by 7 bases and J by 5 bases.

This chain connects TRBV10-3 to TRBJ2-7; weak D call: TRBD1 (5 bases). The V and J ends lost 3 bases and 4 bases respectively, with 7 bases between them. This CDR3 is 12 amino acids long. The germline V gene encodes CDR1 ENHRY and CDR2 SYGVKD. Here the CDR3 reads CAISEKGYEQYF. The CDR3 coding sequence is TGTGCCATCAGTGAAAAGGGGTACGAGCAGTACTTC.

This chain uses TRBV29-1 with TRBJ2-4, with D hard to call. This CDR3 is 13 amino acids long. Trimming pared 1 base from V and 13 bases from J, leaving 17 bases between. Germline CDR1 and CDR2: SQVTM and ANQGSEA. The CDR3 DNA follows: TGCAGCGTTGAAGGTCCCAGTAATCTGGAGCAGTACTTC. This encodes CSVEGPSNLEQYF.

The chain carries TRBV9 and TRBJ1-1; no firm D call. The CDR3 covers 17 residues. The germline CDR1 and CDR2 sequences are SGDLS and YYNGEE. V dropped 4 bases and J dropped 3 bases, with 22 bases sitting between them. CDR3 bases: TGTGCCAGCAGCCCCCAGATCTCGATTCTGATACACACTGAAGCTTTCTTT. This codes for CASSPQISILIHTEAFF.